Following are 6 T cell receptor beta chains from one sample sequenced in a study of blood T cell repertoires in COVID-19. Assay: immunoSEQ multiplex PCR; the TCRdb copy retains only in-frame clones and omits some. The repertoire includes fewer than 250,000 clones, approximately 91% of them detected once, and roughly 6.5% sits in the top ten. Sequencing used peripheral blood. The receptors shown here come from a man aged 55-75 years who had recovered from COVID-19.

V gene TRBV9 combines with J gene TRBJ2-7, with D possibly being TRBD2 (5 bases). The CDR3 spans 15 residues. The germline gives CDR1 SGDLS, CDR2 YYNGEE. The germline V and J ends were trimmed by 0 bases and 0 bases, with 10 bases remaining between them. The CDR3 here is CASSVEAGRSYEQYF. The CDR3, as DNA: TGTGCCAGCAGCGTAGAGGCGGGTCGCTCCTACGAGCAGTACTTC.

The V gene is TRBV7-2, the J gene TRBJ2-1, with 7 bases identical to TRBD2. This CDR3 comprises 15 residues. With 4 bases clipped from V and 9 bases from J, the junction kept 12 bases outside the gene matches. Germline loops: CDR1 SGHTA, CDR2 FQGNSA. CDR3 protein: CASSSPSSGGSEQFF. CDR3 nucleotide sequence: TGTGCCAGCAGCTCCCCTAGCTCCGGGGGGTCTGAGCAGTTCTTC.

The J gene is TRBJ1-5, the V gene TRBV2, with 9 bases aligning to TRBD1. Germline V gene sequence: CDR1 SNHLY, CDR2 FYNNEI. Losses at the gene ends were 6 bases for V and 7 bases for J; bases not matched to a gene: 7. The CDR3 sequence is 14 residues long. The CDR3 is CASRADRGGQPQHF. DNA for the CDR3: TGTGCCAGCAGGGCGGACAGGGGTGGGCAGCCCCAGCATTTT.

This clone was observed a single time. The CDR3 loop is CAISEVGGQGYGYTF. The CDR3 DNA sequence: TGTGCCATCAGTGAAGTTGGGGGACAGGGCTATGGCTACACCTTC. V and J are TRBV10-3 and TRBJ1-2; TRBD1 matches 9 bases. Germline V gene sequence: CDR1 ENHRY, CDR2 SYGVKD. Trimming cost V 3 bases and J 4 bases; bases outside gene matches: 6. This CDR3 has 15 amino acids.

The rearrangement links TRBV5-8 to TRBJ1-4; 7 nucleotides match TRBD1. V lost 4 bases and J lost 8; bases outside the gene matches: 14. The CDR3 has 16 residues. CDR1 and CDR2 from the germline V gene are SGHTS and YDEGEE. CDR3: CASSQGDRVSKEKLFF. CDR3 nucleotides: TGTGCCAGCAGCCAGGGAGACAGGGTGTCAAAAGAAAAACTGTTTTTT.

CDR3 nucleotides: TGTGCCAGCAGCCCCCCCGGCCGGGGACAAGAGACCCAGTACTTC. This gives the protein CASSPPGRGQETQYF. J is TRBJ2-5 and V is TRBV7-9; D perhaps matches TRBD2 (5 bases). Germline V gene sequence: CDR1 SEHNR, CDR2 FQNEAQ (reference sequence). This CDR3 is 15 amino acids long. The V end lost 5 bases, the J end lost 2 bases, and 15 bases lay between the germline ends.